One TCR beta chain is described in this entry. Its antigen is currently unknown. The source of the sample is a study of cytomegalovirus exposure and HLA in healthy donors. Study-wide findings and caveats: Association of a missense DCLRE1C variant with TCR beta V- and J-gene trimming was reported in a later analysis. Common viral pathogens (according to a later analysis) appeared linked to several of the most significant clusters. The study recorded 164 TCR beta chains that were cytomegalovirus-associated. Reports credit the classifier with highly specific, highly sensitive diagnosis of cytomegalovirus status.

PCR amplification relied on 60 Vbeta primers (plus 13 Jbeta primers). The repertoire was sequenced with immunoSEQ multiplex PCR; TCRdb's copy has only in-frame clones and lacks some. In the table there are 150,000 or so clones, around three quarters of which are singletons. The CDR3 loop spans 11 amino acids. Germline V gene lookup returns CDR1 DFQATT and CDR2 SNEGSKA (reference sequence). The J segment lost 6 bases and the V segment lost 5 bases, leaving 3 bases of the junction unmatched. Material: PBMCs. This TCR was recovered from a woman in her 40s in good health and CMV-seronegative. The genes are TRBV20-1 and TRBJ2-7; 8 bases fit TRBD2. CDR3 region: CSAGLATEQYF. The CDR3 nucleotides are TGCAGTGCTGGACTAGCAACCGAGCAGTACTTC.